This T cell receptor beta chain stems from a study of blood T cells in healthy people across ages. At the level of the study: Capture via template switching afforded approximately one barcoded beta molecule per two T cells. The study's findings and limits: Both naive CD4+ cell counts and diversity were greater in long-lived donors than in aged donors. A roughly linear fall in TCR beta diversity per million T cells was seen with increasing age.

Healthy individuals of Caucasian origin from Russia, aged roughly 6 to 95, served as donors. This clonotype was counted only a few times. The antigen is unknown. Germline V CDR1 and CDR2: KGHDR, SFDVKD. The CDR3 is 17 amino acids. A second 7 to 11 cycle PCR used barcoded and J-beta primers. Each CDR3 protein is one row after TCRdb ran MiXCR on the 5' RACE reads. The sample records hundreds of thousands of distinct CDR3 sequences, 20% to 25% being singletons. V usage is TRBV24-1 and J usage is TRBJ2-5, with 9 nucleotides matching TRBD1. The J call may be mistaken, given a closer DNA end match to TRBJ2-7. The receptor's source is a man in his 70s in good health. Sequenced material: blood. CDR3 amino acids: CATSDNSAGTGTHEQYF. The CDR3 coding sequence is TGTGCCACCAGTGATAATTCAGCCGGGACAGGGACCCACGAGCAGTACTTC.